This T cell receptor beta chain was sequenced for a study of shared clonotypes between healthy human individuals. Trimming cost V 6 bases and J 2 bases, with 17 bases left between them. The V gene's germline CDR1 is MDHEN and CDR2 SYDVKM. CDR3 length: 15 amino acids. Naivety among CD8 cells was defined by CD45RO negativity and positive CCR7 selection, thereby excluding terminally differentiated effector memory CD45RA+ cells. Profiling relied on immunoSEQ multiplex PCR, and the TCRdb table lists in-frame clones only, not all of them. The table has hundreds of thousands of clones, around 95% seen once.

The specimen was naive CD8+ T cells sorted from blood. The TCR comes from a woman aged 25 to 39 in good health. The V call is TRBV28, the J call TRBJ2-7; D is possibly TRBD1 (6 bases). CDR3 residues: CASRTDHRVTYEQYF. The CDR3 DNA sequence: TGTGCCAGCAGGACGGATCACAGGGTCACCTACGAGCAGTACTTC.